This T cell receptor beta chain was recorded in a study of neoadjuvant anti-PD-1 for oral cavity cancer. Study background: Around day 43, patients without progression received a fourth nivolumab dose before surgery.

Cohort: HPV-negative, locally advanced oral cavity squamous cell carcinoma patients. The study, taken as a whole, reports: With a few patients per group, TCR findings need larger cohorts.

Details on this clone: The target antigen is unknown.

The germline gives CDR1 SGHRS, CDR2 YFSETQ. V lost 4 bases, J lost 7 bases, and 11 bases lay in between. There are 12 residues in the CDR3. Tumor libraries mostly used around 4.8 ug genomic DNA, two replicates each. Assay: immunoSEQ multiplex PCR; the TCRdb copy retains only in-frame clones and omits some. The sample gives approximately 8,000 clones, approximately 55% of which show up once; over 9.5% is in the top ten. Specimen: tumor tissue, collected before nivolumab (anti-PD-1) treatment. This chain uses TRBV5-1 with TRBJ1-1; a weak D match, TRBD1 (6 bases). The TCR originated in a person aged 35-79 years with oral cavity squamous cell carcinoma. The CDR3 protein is CASSPGTFEAFF. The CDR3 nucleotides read TGCGCCAGCAGCCCCGGGACATTTGAAGCTTTCTTT.